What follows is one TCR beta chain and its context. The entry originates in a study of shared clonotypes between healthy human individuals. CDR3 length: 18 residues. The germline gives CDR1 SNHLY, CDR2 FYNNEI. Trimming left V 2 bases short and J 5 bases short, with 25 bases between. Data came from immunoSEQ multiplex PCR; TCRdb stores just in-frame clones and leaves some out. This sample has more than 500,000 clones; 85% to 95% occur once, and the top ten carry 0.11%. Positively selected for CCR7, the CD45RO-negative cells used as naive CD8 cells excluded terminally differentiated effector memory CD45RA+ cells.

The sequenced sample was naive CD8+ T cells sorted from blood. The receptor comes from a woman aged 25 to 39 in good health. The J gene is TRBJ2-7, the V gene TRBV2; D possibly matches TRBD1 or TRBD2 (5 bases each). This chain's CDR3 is CASSEIGGGGPMQHEQYF. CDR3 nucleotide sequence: TGTGCCAGCAGTGAAATTGGGGGTGGGGGACCCATGCAGCACGAGCAGTACTTC.